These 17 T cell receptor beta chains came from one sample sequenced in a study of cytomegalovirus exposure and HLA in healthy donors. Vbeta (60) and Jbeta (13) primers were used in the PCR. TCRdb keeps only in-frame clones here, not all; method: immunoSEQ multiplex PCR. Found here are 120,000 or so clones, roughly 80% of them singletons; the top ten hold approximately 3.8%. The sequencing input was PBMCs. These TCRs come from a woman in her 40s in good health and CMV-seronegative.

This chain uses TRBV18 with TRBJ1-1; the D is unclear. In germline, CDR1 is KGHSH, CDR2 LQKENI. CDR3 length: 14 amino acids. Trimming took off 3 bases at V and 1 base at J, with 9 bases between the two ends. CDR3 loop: CASSPSVGNTEAFF. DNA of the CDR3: TGTGCCAGCTCACCCAGTGTTGGGAACACTGAAGCTTTCTTT.

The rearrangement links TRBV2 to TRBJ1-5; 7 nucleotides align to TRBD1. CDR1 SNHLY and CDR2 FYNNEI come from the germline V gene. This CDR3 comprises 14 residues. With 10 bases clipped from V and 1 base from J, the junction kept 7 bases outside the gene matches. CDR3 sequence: CATRGGQSNQPQHF. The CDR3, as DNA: TGTGCCACTAGAGGGGGACAGAGCAATCAGCCCCAGCATTTT.

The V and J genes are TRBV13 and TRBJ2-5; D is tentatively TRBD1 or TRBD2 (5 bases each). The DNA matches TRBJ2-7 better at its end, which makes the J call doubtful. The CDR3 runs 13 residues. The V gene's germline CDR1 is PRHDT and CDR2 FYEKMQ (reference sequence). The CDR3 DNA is TGTGCCAGCAGCACCGGGACGGACTACGAGCAGTACTTC. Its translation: CASSTGTDYEQYF.

The CDR3, as DNA: TGTGCCAGTAGTTCGGGGGTAGGCGGCACAGATACGCAGTATTTT. Its translation: CASSSGVGGTDTQYF. V is TRBV19 and J is TRBJ2-3; D is perhaps TRBD2 (6 bases). V was clipped by 5 bases and J by 1 base, with 13 bases between them. Germline assignment: CDR1 LNHDA and CDR2 SQIVND (reference sequence). The CDR3 consists of 15 residues.

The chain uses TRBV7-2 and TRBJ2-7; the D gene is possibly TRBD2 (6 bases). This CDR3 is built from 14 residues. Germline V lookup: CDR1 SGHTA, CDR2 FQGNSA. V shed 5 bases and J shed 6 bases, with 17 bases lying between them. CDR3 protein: CASSTGATWAEQYF. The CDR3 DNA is TGTGCCAGCAGCACGGGAGCTACCTGGGCCGAGCAGTACTTC.

This chain's CDR3 is CASSQDRGNQPQHF. CDR3 DNA sequence: TGCGCCAGCAGCCAAGATCGGGGCAATCAGCCCCAGCATTTT. The chain links TRBV4-1 to TRBJ1-5; D is uncertain. The germline V gene has CDR1 MGHRA and CDR2 YSYEKL. V lost 0 bases and J 2 bases, leaving 5 bases between the germline ends. The CDR3 is 14 amino acids.

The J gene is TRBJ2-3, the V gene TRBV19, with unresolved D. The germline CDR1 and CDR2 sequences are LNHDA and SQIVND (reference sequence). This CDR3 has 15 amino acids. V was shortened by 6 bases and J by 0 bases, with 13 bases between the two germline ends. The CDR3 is CASSPSGPSTDTQYF. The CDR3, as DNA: TGTGCCAGTAGCCCCAGTGGCCCCAGCACAGATACGCAGTATTTT. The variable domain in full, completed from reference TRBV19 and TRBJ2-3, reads DGGITQSPKYLFRKEGQNVTLSCEQNLNHDAMYWYRQDPGQGLRLIYYSQIVNDFQKGDIAEGYSVSREKKESFPLTVTSAQKNPTAFYLCASSPSGPSTDTQYFGPGTRLTVL.

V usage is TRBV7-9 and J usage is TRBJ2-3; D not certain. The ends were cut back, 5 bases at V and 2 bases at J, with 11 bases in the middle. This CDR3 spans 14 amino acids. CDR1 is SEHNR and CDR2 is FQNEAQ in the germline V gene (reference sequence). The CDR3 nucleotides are TGTGCCAGCAGCACCGCTCTAACCACAGATACGCAGTATTTT. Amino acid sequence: CASSTALTTDTQYF.

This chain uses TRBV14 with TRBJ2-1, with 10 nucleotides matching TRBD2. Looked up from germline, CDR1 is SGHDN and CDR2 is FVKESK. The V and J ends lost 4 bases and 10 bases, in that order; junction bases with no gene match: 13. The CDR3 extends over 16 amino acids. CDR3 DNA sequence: TGTGCCAGCAGCCCCGCGCGGAGCGGGAGGGCCAAGGAGCAGTTCTTC. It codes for CASSPARSGRAKEQFF.

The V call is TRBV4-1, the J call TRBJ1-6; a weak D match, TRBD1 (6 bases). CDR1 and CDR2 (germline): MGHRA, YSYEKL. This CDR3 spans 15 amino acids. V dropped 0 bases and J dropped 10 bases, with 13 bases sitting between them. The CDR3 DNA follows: TGCGCCAGCAGCCAAGACCTTGGGGGGGCCTCACCCCTCCACTTT. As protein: CASSQDLGGASPLHF.

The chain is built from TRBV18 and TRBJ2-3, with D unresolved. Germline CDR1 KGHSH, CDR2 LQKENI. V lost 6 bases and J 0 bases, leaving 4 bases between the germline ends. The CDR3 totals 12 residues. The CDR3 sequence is CASSPSTDTQYF. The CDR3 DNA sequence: TGTGCCAGCTCCCCTAGCACAGATACGCAGTATTTT.

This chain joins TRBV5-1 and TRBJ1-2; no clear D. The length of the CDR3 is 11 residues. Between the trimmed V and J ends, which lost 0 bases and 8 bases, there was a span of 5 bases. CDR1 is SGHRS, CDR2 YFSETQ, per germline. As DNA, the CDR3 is TGCGCCAGCAGCTTGGATGGCGGCTACACCTTC. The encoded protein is CASSLDGGYTF.

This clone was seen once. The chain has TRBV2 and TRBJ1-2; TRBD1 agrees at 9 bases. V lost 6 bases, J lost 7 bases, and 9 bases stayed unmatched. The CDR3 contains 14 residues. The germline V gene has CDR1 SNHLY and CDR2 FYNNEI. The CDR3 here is CASSATGGAGGYTF. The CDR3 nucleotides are TGTGCCAGCAGCGCTACAGGGGGCGCGGGTGGCTACACCTTC.

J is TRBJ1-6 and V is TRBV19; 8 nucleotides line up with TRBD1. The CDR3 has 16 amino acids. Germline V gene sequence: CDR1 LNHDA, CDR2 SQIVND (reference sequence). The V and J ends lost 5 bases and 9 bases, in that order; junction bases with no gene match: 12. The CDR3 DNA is TGTGCCAGTAGTTCGCAGACAGGGGCTTTTAGTTCACCCCTCCACTTT. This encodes CASSSQTGAFSSPLHF.

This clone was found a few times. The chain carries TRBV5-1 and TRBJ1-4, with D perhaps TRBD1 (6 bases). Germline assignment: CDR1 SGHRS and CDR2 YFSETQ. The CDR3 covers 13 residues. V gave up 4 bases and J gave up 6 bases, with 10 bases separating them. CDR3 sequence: CASSKAGDEKLFF. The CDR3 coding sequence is TGCGCCAGCAGCAAGGCAGGGGATGAAAAACTGTTTTTT. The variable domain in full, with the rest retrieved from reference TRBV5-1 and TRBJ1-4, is KAGVTQTPRYLIKTRGQQVTLSCSPISGHRSVSWYQQTPGQGLQFLFEYFSETQRNKGNFPGRFSGRQFSNSRSEMNVSTLELGDSALYLCASSKAGDEKLFFGSGTQLSVL.

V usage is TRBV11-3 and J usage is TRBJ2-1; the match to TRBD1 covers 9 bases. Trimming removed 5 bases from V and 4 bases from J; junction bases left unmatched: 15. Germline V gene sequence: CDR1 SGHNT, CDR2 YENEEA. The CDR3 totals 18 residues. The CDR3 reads CASSKSPPGTGRYNEQFF. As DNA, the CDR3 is TGTGCCAGCAGCAAAAGTCCTCCCGGGACAGGGAGATACAATGAGCAGTTCTTC.

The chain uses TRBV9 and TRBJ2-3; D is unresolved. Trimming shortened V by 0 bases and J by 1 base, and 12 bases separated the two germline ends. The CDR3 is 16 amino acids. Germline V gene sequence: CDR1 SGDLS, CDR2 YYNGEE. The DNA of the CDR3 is TGTGCCAGCAGCGTAGCTACTACAACCCGCACAGATACGCAGTATTTT. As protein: CASSVATTTRTDTQYF. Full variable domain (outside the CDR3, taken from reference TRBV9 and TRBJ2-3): DSGVTQTPKHLITATGQRVTLRCSPRSGDLSVYWYQQSLDQGLQFLIQYYNGEERAKGNILERFSAQQFPDLHSELNLSSLELGDSALYFCASSVATTTRTDTQYFGPGTRLTVL.